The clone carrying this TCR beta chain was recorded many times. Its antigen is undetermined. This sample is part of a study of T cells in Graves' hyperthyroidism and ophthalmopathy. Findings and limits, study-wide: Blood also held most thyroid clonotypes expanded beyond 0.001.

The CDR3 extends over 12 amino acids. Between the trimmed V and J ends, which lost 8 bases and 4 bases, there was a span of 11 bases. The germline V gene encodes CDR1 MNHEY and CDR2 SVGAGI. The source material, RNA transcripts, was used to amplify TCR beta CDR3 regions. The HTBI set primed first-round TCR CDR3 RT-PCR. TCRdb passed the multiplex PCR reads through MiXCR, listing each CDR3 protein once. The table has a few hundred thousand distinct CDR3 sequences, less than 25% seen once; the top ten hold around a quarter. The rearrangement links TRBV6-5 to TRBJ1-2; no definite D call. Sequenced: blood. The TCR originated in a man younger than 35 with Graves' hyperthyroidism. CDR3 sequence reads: CASAVRLYGYTF. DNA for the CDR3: TGTGCCAGCGCGGTGAGGCTCTATGGCTACACCTTC.